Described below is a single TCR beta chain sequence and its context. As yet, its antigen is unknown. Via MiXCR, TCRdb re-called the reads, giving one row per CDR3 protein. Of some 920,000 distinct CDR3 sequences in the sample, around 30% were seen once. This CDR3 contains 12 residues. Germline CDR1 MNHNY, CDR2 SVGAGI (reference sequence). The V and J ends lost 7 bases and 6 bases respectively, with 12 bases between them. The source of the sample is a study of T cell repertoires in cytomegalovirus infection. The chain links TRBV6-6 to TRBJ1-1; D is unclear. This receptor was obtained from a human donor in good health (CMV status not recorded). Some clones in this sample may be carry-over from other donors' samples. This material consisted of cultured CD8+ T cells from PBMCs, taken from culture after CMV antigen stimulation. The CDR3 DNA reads TGTGCCAGCAACCTTGATAGGGCTGAAGCTTTCTTT. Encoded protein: CASNLDRAEAFF.